This T cell receptor beta chain was sequenced for a study of CD8 T cells in Susac syndrome. This clonotype is a singleton in its sample. The authors reverse transcribed about 0.5 to 1 ug RNA with random hexamers. Each CDR3 protein is one row after TCRdb ran MiXCR on the immunoSEQ multiplex PCR reads. The sample shows about 200,000 distinct CDR3 sequences, approximately 95% of them seen only once. J gave up 2 bases and V 4 bases, and 17 bases lay outside the gene matches. CDR1 GTSNPN and CDR2 SVGIG come from the germline V gene (reference sequence). The CDR3 runs to 19 residues. Specimen: CD4+ T cells from PBMCs. The chain is built from TRBV30 and TRBJ2-1; 10 nucleotides line up with TRBD2. The sequence was obtained from a human donor in good health. CDR3 sequence reads: CAWNRLPSSGSLTYNEQFF. DNA of the CDR3: TGTGCCTGGAACCGACTCCCCTCTAGCGGGAGTTTAACCTACAATGAGCAGTTCTTC.